Presented here are 30 T cell receptor beta chains from one specimen sequenced in a study of T cell changes during pregnancy in multiple sclerosis. This table comes from immunoSEQ multiplex PCR, and its TCRdb copy is limited to in-frame clones, with some not included. The sample has around 77,000 clones, approximately 92% seen once. Sequences were derived from peripheral blood, sampled in the third trimester of pregnancy. The receptors derive from a female donor with multiple sclerosis, enrolled in a pregnancy study.

J is TRBJ1-4 and V is TRBV11-1, with TRBD1 identical over 8 bases. Germline trimming cut 5 bases from V and 7 bases from J; bases unmatched to any gene: 9. This CDR3 is built from 15 residues. Germline V lookup: CDR1 SGHAT, CDR2 FQDESV (reference sequence). In DNA, the CDR3 is TGTGCCAGCAGCCTGACCGGGACAGGTGGTGAAAAACTGTTTTTT. This encodes CASSLTGTGGEKLFF.

The rearrangement joins TRBV7-6 to TRBJ1-3; TRBD1 agrees at 8 bases. The V segment lost 5 bases and the J segment 0 bases; nucleotides outside the gene matches: 6. The CDR3 is 16 amino acids. Per germline, CDR1 SGHVS and CDR2 FNYEAQ. This chain's CDR3 is CASSPRTGNSGNTIYF. For the CDR3, the DNA is TGTGCCAGCAGCCCTCGGACAGGGAACTCTGGAAACACCATATATTTT.

The V and J genes are TRBV27 and TRBJ2-5; TRBD2 aligns across 14 bases. Germline lookup yields CDR1 MNHEY and CDR2 SMNVEV (reference sequence). Trimming cost V 6 bases and J 5 bases; bases outside gene matches: 5. CDR3 size: 15 residues. The CDR3 here is CASRTSGRAGETQYF. CDR3 DNA sequence: TGTGCCAGCAGGACTAGCGGGAGGGCCGGTGAGACCCAGTACTTC.

This rearrangement joins TRBV5-1 to TRBJ2-3; 10 bases map to TRBD1. Germline values: CDR1 SGHRS, CDR2 YFSETQ. CDR3 length: 16 amino acids. Trimming at V came to 3 bases and at J to 4 bases, leaving 8 bases not matched to a gene. The CDR3 coding sequence is TGCGCCAGCAGCTCCATTCGACAGGGGGCTTCAGATACGCAGTATTTT. The encoded protein is CASSSIRQGASDTQYF.

CDR3: CASSLQALLDTIYF. For the CDR3, the DNA is TGTGCCAGCTCACTACAGGCGCTCTTGGACACCATATATTTT. The genes are TRBV18 and TRBJ1-3; D is perhaps TRBD1 (5 bases). CDR3 length: 14 amino acids. Germline loops: CDR1 KGHSH, CDR2 LQKENI. The germline V and J ends were trimmed by 4 bases and 8 bases, with 15 bases remaining between them.

The chain employs TRBV19 and TRBJ2-2, with 14 bases lining up with TRBD2. With 1 base clipped from V and 4 bases from J, the junction kept 14 bases outside the gene matches. The V gene's germline CDR1 is LNHDA and CDR2 SQIVND (reference sequence). This CDR3 spans 21 amino acids. In DNA form, the CDR3 reads TGTGCCAGTAGTATAGTTGGTACCCCCGGACTAGCGGGAGGAAGCACCGGGGAGCTGTTTTTT. Its translation: CASSIVGTPGLAGGSTGELFF. Using reference TRBV19 and TRBJ2-2 for the parts outside the CDR3, the full variable domain is DGGITQSPKYLFRKEGQNVTLSCEQNLNHDAMYWYRQDPGQGLRLIYYSQIVNDFQKGDIAEGYSVSREKKESFPLTVTSAQKNPTAFYLCASSIVGTPGLAGGSTGELFFGEGSRLTVL.

Only one count was recorded for this clone. The gene calls are TRBV28 and TRBJ2-2, with 7 bases matching TRBD1. This CDR3 is 16 amino acids long. J lost 4 bases, V lost 5 bases, and 10 bases had no gene match. Per germline, CDR1 MDHEN and CDR2 SYDVKM. The CDR3 reads CASSLTRTGATGELFF. The CDR3, as DNA: TGTGCCAGCAGTCTCACACGTACAGGGGCCACCGGGGAGCTGTTTTTT.

The chain joins TRBV18 to TRBJ2-7, with 9 bases matching TRBD1. V shed 1 base and J 5 bases; nucleotides not matched to a gene: 0. From germline, CDR1 is KGHSH and CDR2 LQKENI. This CDR3 is 13 amino acids long. For the CDR3, the DNA is TGTGCCAGCTCACCACGGGACAGGGACGAGCAGTACTTC. Protein product: CASSPRDRDEQYF.

The chain has TRBV21-1 and TRBJ2-7; the table assigns TRBD2, which was not confirmed against the DNA. TRBV21-1 is a known pseudogene. The CDR3 sequence is 22 residues long. The CDR3 here is CASSKCGVGLAGVSFGSYEQYF. CDR3 nucleotides: TGTGCCAGCAGCAAATGCGGCGTCGGACTAGCGGGAGTTTCATTTGGGTCCTACGAGCAGTACTTC.

This rearrangement joins TRBV28 to TRBJ1-5; D is unclear. Trimming stripped 7 bases from V and 6 bases from J, with 7 bases between. CDR1 MDHEN and CDR2 SYDVKM come from the germline V gene. CDR3 length equals 11 residues. CDR3 sequence: CASMRSQPQHF. CDR3 nucleotides: TGTGCCAGCATGCGGAGTCAGCCCCAGCATTTT.

The chain recombines TRBV11-2 with TRBJ2-7; D might be TRBD1 (6 bases). Trimming removed 8 bases at V and 2 bases at J, with 16 bases between. The germline gives CDR1 SGHAT, CDR2 FQNNGV. The CDR3 covers 14 residues. The DNA of the CDR3 is TGTGCCAGCTCCTTTGGGGGCTACCCCTACGAGCAGTACTTC. Amino acids: CASSFGGYPYEQYF. Filled out from reference TRBV11-2 and TRBJ2-7, the complete variable domain reads EAGVAQSPRYKIIEKRQSVAFWCNPISGHATLYWYQQILGQGPKLLIQFQNNGVVDDSQLPKDRFSAERLKGVDSTLKIQPAKLEDSAVYLCASSFGGYPYEQYFGPGTRLTVT.

This chain links TRBV10-3 with TRBJ2-7; the match to TRBD2 covers 13 bases. Germline CDR1 ENHRY, CDR2 SYGVKD. This CDR3 is 16 amino acids long. V lost 0 bases, J lost 6 bases, and 5 bases stayed unmatched. CDR3 amino acids: CAISESGLAGDGEQYF. CDR3 nucleotide sequence: TGTGCCATCAGTGAGTCAGGACTAGCGGGAGATGGCGAGCAGTACTTC.

V and J are TRBV30 and TRBJ2-7; the match to TRBD2 covers 7 bases. With V trimmed by 4 bases and J by 4 bases, 19 bases remained unmatched. This CDR3 is 17 amino acids long. Per germline, CDR1 GTSNPN and CDR2 SVGIG (reference sequence). The CDR3 nucleotides are TGTGCCTGGACTCAAAAAGGGGCAGGGAGGGGAAAATACGAGCAGTACTTC. It specifies CAWTQKGAGRGKYEQYF.

This clone was counted a few times. The chain couples TRBV14 to TRBJ1-1; D might be TRBD1 (6 bases). Trimming cost V 4 bases and J 0 bases, with 15 bases left between them. CDR3 length equals 16 residues. The germline CDR1 and CDR2 sequences are SGHDN and FVKESK. The CDR3 nucleotides are TGTGCCAGCAGCCTAGATACAGGGAATCTGAACACTGAAGCTTTCTTT. It codes for CASSLDTGNLNTEAFF.

The V gene is TRBV5-6, the J gene TRBJ1-1, with D unclear. With 5 bases removed from V and 1 base from J, the gap between germline ends came to 15 bases. The CDR3 is made up of 15 amino acids. Germline CDR1 SGHDT, CDR2 YYEEEE. The CDR3 coding sequence is TGTGCCAGCAGTCGCCCCCTACTCGCGAACACTGAAGCTTTCTTT. Residues: CASSRPLLANTEAFF.

The gene calls are TRBV2 and TRBJ1-5; 12 bases are shared with TRBD1. Per the germline V gene, CDR1 is SNHLY and CDR2 is FYNNEI. This CDR3 is built from 16 residues. V trimming: 5 bases; J trimming: 7 bases; junction bases outside the gene matches: 9. The CDR3 region has the DNA TGTGCCAGCAGTATTACAGGGACAGGGGGCCGACAGCCCCAGCATTTT. This gives the protein CASSITGTGGRQPQHF.

CDR3 sequence reads: CASRSPGQGPNYGYTF. CDR3 bases: TGTGCCAGCAGGTCCCCGGGACAGGGCCCTAACTATGGCTACACCTTC. The gene calls are TRBV28 and TRBJ1-2; 9 nucleotides align to TRBD1. The CDR3 covers 16 residues. After removal of 6 bases from V and 0 bases from J, the junction contained 8 bases not matched to a gene. Germline values: CDR1 MDHEN, CDR2 SYDVKM.

V gene TRBV2 combines with J gene TRBJ2-7; 8 bases line up with TRBD1. Germline CDR1 SNHLY, CDR2 FYNNEI. This CDR3 has 14 amino acids. The ends lost 5 bases at V and 4 bases at J; junction bases unmatched: 7. CDR3 loop: CASSRQGSTYEQYF. The CDR3, as DNA: TGTGCCAGCAGTCGACAGGGGTCAACTTACGAGCAGTACTTC.

The chain carries TRBV4-3 and TRBJ2-7; a possible D gene is TRBD2 (5 bases). Germline CDR1 is LGHNA and CDR2 is YSLEER. V was pared by 0 bases and J by 6 bases, with 9 bases between. There are 13 residues in the CDR3. CDR3 sequence reads: CASSQEGVGEQYF. In DNA, the CDR3 is TGCGCCAGCAGCCAAGAGGGAGTGGGCGAGCAGTACTTC.

J is TRBJ2-1 and V is TRBV28, with D uncertain. The CDR3 is made up of 15 amino acids. V was cut by 3 bases and J by 1 base, with 10 bases left in between. Germline V gene data show CDR1 as MDHEN and CDR2 as SYDVKM. The CDR3 loop reads CASSFQIQSYNEQFF. The CDR3 nucleotides read TGTGCCAGCAGTTTTCAGATCCAGTCCTACAATGAGCAGTTCTTC.

This chain connects TRBV5-1 to TRBJ2-1; TRBD2 matches 10 bases. Germline V gene sequence: CDR1 SGHRS, CDR2 YFSETQ. The CDR3 runs 21 residues. Trimming removed 2 bases from V and 4 bases from J; junction bases left unmatched: 21. The CDR3 region is CASSFPASGRIVISGYNEQFF. CDR3 DNA: TGCGCCAGCAGCTTCCCTGCTAGCGGGAGAATAGTAATTTCGGGTTACAATGAGCAGTTCTTC.

The V and J genes are TRBV6-6 and TRBJ1-1; D is undetermined. V lost 0 bases and J lost 0, with 8 bases in between. The V gene's germline CDR1 is MNHNY and CDR2 SVGAGI (reference sequence). The CDR3 runs 15 residues. Written as DNA, the CDR3 is TGTGCCAGCAGTTACTCGATCGGGGTGAACACTGAAGCTTTCTTT. Translated: CASSYSIGVNTEAFF.

The chain recombines TRBV5-1 with TRBJ2-3, with TRBD1 matching 8 bases. The CDR3 is 15 residues long. Germline V gene lookup returns CDR1 SGHRS and CDR2 YFSETQ. The trim removed 5 bases at V and 2 bases at J, leaving 7 bases unmatched. CDR3 bases: TGCGCCAGCAGTGGGACAGGAGCGACCACAGATACGCAGTATTTT. Translated, it gives CASSGTGATTDTQYF. Full variable domain (outside the CDR3, taken from reference TRBV5-1 and TRBJ2-3): KAGVTQTPRYLIKTRGQQVTLSCSPISGHRSVSWYQQTPGQGLQFLFEYFSETQRNKGNFPGRFSGRQFSNSRSEMNVSTLELGDSALYLCASSGTGATTDTQYFGPGTRLTVL.

The chain links TRBV5-4 to TRBJ2-7; 8 bases line up with TRBD2. This CDR3 contains 13 residues. Losses at the gene ends were 10 bases for V and 0 bases for J; bases not matched to a gene: 6. Germline CDR1 is SGHNT and CDR2 is YYREEE (reference sequence). The CDR3 sequence: CAVRREASYEQYF. CDR3 nucleotides: TGTGCCGTGAGGCGGGAGGCCTCCTACGAGCAGTACTTC.

This chain connects TRBV5-5 to TRBJ2-1; D is possibly TRBD2 (5 bases). Trimming removed 0 bases from V and 4 bases from J, with 5 bases in between. Germline loops: CDR1 SGHKS, CDR2 YYEKEE (reference sequence). The CDR3 contains 13 residues. The DNA of the CDR3 is TGTGCCAGCAGCTTGGAGCGGTACAATGAGCAGTTCTTC. Translating gives CASSLERYNEQFF. Looking up the rest from reference TRBV5-5 and TRBJ2-1 gives the full variable domain: DAGVTQSPTHLIKTRGQQVTLRCSPISGHKSVSWYQQVLGQGPQFIFQYYEKEERGRGNFPDRFSARQFPNYSSELNVNALLLGDSALYLCASSLERYNEQFFGPGTRLTVL.

The chain recombines TRBV28 with TRBJ2-3; 14 bases agree with TRBD2. CDR1 and CDR2 (germline): MDHEN, SYDVKM. V was pared by 8 bases and J by 6 bases, with 10 bases of the junction left unmatched. The CDR3 is 16 amino acids. The CDR3 DNA reads as TGTGCCAGCTTTGGGGGGACTAGCGGGAGTTTCGATACGCAGTATTTT. Amino acid sequence: CASFGGTSGSFDTQYF.

V and J are TRBV11-3 and TRBJ2-5; possibly TRBD1 for D (6 bases). The CDR3 runs 14 residues. Germline lookup yields CDR1 SGHNT and CDR2 YENEEA. Trimming stripped 1 base from V and 1 base from J, with 7 bases between. The CDR3 is CASSLVTGQETQYF. CDR3 nucleotide sequence: TGTGCCAGCAGCTTAGTGACAGGCCAAGAGACCCAGTACTTC.

The chain links TRBV19 to TRBJ1-2; D may be TRBD1 (5 bases). This CDR3 has 16 residues. Germline CDR1 LNHDA, CDR2 SQIVND (reference sequence). Trimming removed 1 base from V and 6 bases from J, with 18 bases in between. For the CDR3, the DNA is TGTGCCAGTAGTATAGTCATGGTGGCAGGGAGGAATGGCTACACCTTC. The encoded protein is CASSIVMVAGRNGYTF.

The CDR3 loop is CASSSEREGLTYEQYF. Here the CDR3 DNA reads TGTGCCAGCAGTTCGGAGCGGGAGGGGCTCACCTACGAGCAGTACTTC. The chain employs TRBV7-9 and TRBJ2-7; 10 nucleotides align to TRBD2. The CDR3 runs 16 residues. V shed 6 bases, J shed 2 bases, and the junction held 10 bases outside the gene matches. Germline CDR1 and CDR2: SEHNR and FQNEAQ (reference sequence).

The chain is built from TRBV2 and TRBJ2-2; 7 bases are shared with TRBD2. The CDR3 sequence is 14 residues long. J lost 5 bases, V lost 6 bases, and 6 bases had no gene match. Germline CDR1 and CDR2: SNHLY and FYNNEI. The CDR3 DNA sequence: TGTGCCAGCAGAGGAACTAGCGAAACCGGGGAGCTGTTTTTT. This codes for CASRGTSETGELFF.